Listed below are T cell receptor beta chains from one sample, sequenced in a study of blood T cells in healthy people across ages. TCRdb passed the 5' RACE reads through MiXCR, listing each CDR3 protein once. The table shows hundreds of thousands of distinct CDR3 sequences, with 45% to 60% occurring only once. Input material: blood. The receptors originated from a woman older than 75 in good health. Both conserved end residues are part of each CDR3. The D gene is left open where the match is weak. Some rows mark clone size as missing; the rest say once, few, many or name a class of expanded clone.

>13|-|TRBJ1-6|TRBV3-1|many
CASSQDTRTPLHF
TGTGCCAGCAGCCAAGATACGAGGACACCCCTCCACTTT
>14|-|TRBJ2-7|TRBV4-2|once
CASSQDWTSYEQYF
TGTGCCAGCAGCCAAGATTGGACTTCCTACGAGCAGTACTTC
>19|-|TRBJ2-1|TRBV7-3|-
CASSLIGPTGLSSYNEQFF
TGTGCCAGCAGCTTAATCGGCCCGACAGGCCTCAGCTCCTACAATGAGCAGTTCTTC
>16|TRBD1|TRBJ2-7|TRBV6-6|many
CASNLRGGQGDHEQYF
TGTGCCAGCAACCTGAGGGGCGGACAGGGTGATCACGAGCAGTACTTC
>15|-|TRBJ2-7|TRBV20-1|-
CSASRTSSGFAEQYF
TGCAGTGCTAGCCGCACAAGCTCAGGGTTCGCCGAGCAGTACTTC
>13|-|TRBJ2-1|TRBV25-1|-
CASSPPGSNEQFF
TGTGCCAGCAGCCCTCCGGGAAGCAATGAGCAGTTCTTC
>15|TRBD2|TRBJ2-1|TRBV12-3/TRBV12-4|-
CASILWTSGGREQFF
TGTGCCAGCATCCTTTGGACTAGCGGGGGACGTGAGCAGTTCTTC
>16|-|TRBJ2-7|TRBV18|-
CASSPLAGSSSYEQYF
TGTGCCAGCTCACCACTTGCTGGCAGCAGCTCCTACGAGCAGTACTTC
>13|TRBD1|TRBJ1-4|TRBV12-3/TRBV12-4|few
CASSQGAEEKLFF
TGTGCCAGCAGCCAGGGGGCTGAGGAAAAACTGTTTTTT
>15|-|TRBJ1-5|TRBV24-1|-
CATSAGARSNQPQHF
TGTGCCACCAGTGCCGGGGCTCGGAGCAATCAGCCCCAGCATTTT
>12|-|TRBJ1-1|TRBV7-9|-
CASSLASVEAFF
TGTGCCAGCAGCTTAGCGTCCGTCGAAGCTTTCTTT
>14|TRBD1|TRBJ1-5|TRBV7-8|-
CASSSWDRYQPQHF
TGTGCCAGCAGCTCTTGGGACAGGTATCAGCCCCAGCATTTT
>13|-|TRBJ2-2|TRBV7-2|-
CASSLFETGELFF
TGTGCCAGCAGCTTATTCGAAACCGGGGAGCTGTTTTTT
>14|-|TRBJ2-6|TRBV29-1|-
CSVEDNSLANVLTF
TGCAGCGTCGAAGATAACTCTCTGGCCAACGTCCTGACTTTC
>17|TRBD1|TRBJ2-4|TRBV5-6|-
CASSPGTGGRAKNIQYF
TGTGCCAGCAGCCCGGGGACAGGGGGTAGAGCCAAAAACATTCAGTACTTC
>17|-|TRBJ2-2|TRBV12-3/TRBV12-4|-
CASSLYRDASNTGELFF
TGTGCCAGCAGTTTATACAGGGACGCCTCGAACACCGGGGAGCTGTTTTTT
>13|-|TRBJ2-3|TRBV9|many
CASSVVFSDTQYF
TGTGCCAGCAGCGTAGTTTTCTCAGATACGCAGTATTTT
>16|TRBD2|TRBJ2-1|TRBV18|-
CASSPGTSGIWDEQFF
TGTGCCAGCTCACCCGGGACTAGCGGGATATGGGATGAGCAGTTCTTC
>15|TRBD2|TRBJ2-1|TRBV28|-
CASSSPGTRGNEQFF
TGTGCCAGCAGTTCGCCCGGGACTAGGGGTAATGAGCAGTTCTTC
>16|-|TRBJ1-6|TRBV2|-
CASSKGRTDSTSPPHF
TGTGCCAGCAGTAAAGGCCGCACGGACAGTACCTCACCCCCCCACTTT
>13|-|TRBJ2-5|TRBV7-3|few
CASSSFTSYEQYF
TGTGCCAGCAGCTCGTTCACTAGTTATGAGCAGTACTTC
>16|TRBD1|TRBJ2-5|TRBV12-3/TRBV12-4|many
CASSAGDRVKDETQYF
TGTGCCAGCAGCGCTGGAGACAGGGTCAAGGATGAGACCCAGTACTTC
>17|TRBD1|TRBJ2-3|TRBV5-1|once
CAGSLSGWDRTRGTQYF
TGCGCCGGCAGCTTGTCAGGGTGGGACAGGACGCGGGGTACGCAGTATTTT
>12|TRBD1|TRBJ2-7|TRBV29-1|-
CSAGQGTYEQYF
TGCAGCGCGGGACAGGGAACGTACGAGCAGTACTTC
>13|-|TRBJ2-1|TRBV20-1|-
CSAQGGSYNEQFF
TGCAGTGCACAGGGAGGATCCTACAATGAGCAGTTCTTC
>13|-|TRBJ2-7|TRBV6-5|-
CASSQGRVHEQYF
TGTGCCAGCAGTCAGGGGAGGGTACACGAGCAGTACTTC
>16|-|TRBJ2-4|TRBV7-9|-
CASSYLGRLAKNIQYF
TGTGCCAGCAGCTACCTAGGACGCCTAGCCAAAAACATTCAGTACTTC
>13|-|TRBJ2-3|TRBV19|many
CASTPGHPDTQYF
TGTGCCAGTACCCCCGGACATCCAGATACGCAGTATTTT
>16|-|TRBJ1-6|TRBV7-9|once
CASSIHSRGISSPLHF
TGTGCCAGCAGCATTCACAGTAGGGGTATTTCTTCACCCCTCCACTTT
>19|TRBD1|TRBJ2-6|TRBV12-3/TRBV12-4|once
CASSSAGTGAISGANVLTF
TGTGCCAGCAGTTCCGCCGGGACAGGGGCCATCTCTGGGGCCAACGTCCTGACTTTC
>15|TRBD1|TRBJ1-4|TRBV28|many
CASSFRTGASEKLFF
TGTGCCAGCAGTTTCCGGACAGGGGCGAGTGAAAAACTGTTTTTT
>20|-|TRBJ2-1|TRBV7-2|-
CASSWPQGGGKKSSYNEQFF
TGTGCCAGCAGCTGGCCACAGGGAGGGGGGAAGAAGAGCTCCTACAATGAGCAGTTCTTC
>11|-|TRBJ2-7|TRBV6-2/TRBV6-3|-
CASSAQGEQYF
TGTGCCAGCAGCGCCCAGGGCGAGCAGTACTTC
>13|-|TRBJ2-3|TRBV7-2|-
CASSRYPTDTQYF
TGTGCCAGCAGCCGATATCCCACAGATACGCAGTATTTT
>15|TRBD2|TRBJ2-1|TRBV12-3/TRBV12-4|-
CAGSSGLAARDEQFF
TGTGCCGGCAGTTCCGGACTAGCGGCTCGGGATGAGCAGTTCTTC
>15|-|TRBJ2-5|TRBV12-3/TRBV12-4|-
CASTDSGLYQETQYF
TGTGCCAGCACCGACAGTGGGTTGTACCAAGAGACCCAGTACTTC
>14|-|TRBJ2-4|TRBV12-3/TRBV12-4|-
CASSRTVARNIQYF
TGTGCCAGCAGTCGGACAGTAGCCAGAAACATTCAGTACTTC
>17|-|TRBJ2-6|TRBV15|-
CAASTLRAPSGANVLTF
TGTGCCGCCAGCACCCTCCGAGCTCCCTCTGGGGCCAACGTCCTGACTTTC
>13|TRBD1|TRBJ2-5|TRBV24-1|-
CATSDRTGIAQYF
TGTGCCACCAGTGATAGGACAGGGATCGCCCAGTACTTC
>17|-|TRBJ2-3|TRBV2|few
CASSPPGRPLGTDTQYF
TGTGCCAGCAGTCCCCCTGGGAGGCCTCTAGGGACAGATACGCAGTATTTT
>15|TRBD2|TRBJ2-7|TRBV25-1|few
CASSGTSGGTYEQYF
TGTGCCAGCAGTGGAACTAGCGGGGGAACCTACGAGCAGTACTTC
>19|TRBD2|TRBJ2-5|TRBV11-2|-
CASSFMWGGRLAGFETQYF
TGTGCCAGCAGCTTTATGTGGGGCGGAAGACTAGCGGGATTTGAGACCCAGTACTTC
>14|-|TRBJ1-1|TRBV7-2|once
CASSAGAGDTEAFF
TGTGCCAGCAGCGCCGGGGCCGGGGACACTGAAGCTTTCTTT
>14|TRBD1|TRBJ2-1|TRBV20-1|many
CSAATGTGENEQFF
TGCAGTGCTGCAACCGGGACAGGGGAGAATGAGCAGTTCTTC
>16|TRBD1|TRBJ2-5|TRBV20-1|-
CSAEEPGTGTEETQYF
TGCAGTGCTGAAGAACCGGGGACAGGGACAGAAGAGACCCAGTACTTC
>13|-|TRBJ1-5|TRBV3-1|few
CASSQGHGPRRHF
TGTGCCAGCAGCCAAGGGCACGGCCCTCGAAGGCATTTT
>15|TRBD1|TRBJ1-2|TRBV11-1|many
CASSPEMDRGYGYTF
TGTGCCAGCAGCCCCGAGATGGACAGGGGATATGGCTACACCTTC
>14|-|TRBJ1-2|TRBV20-1|-
CSARVVDSNYGYTF
TGCAGTGCTAGAGTGGTGGATTCTAACTATGGCTACACCTTC
>13|TRBD1|TRBJ2-1|TRBV29-1|many
CSARTGGGGEQFF
TGCAGCGCACGGACAGGGGGAGGTGGTGAGCAGTTCTTC
>13|-|TRBJ1-1|TRBV28|-
CASSSEGYTEAFF
TGTGCCAGCAGTAGCGAAGGTTACACTGAAGCTTTCTTT
>15|TRBD2|TRBJ2-1|TRBV20-1|once
CSARAASGGHNEQFF
TGCAGTGCTAGAGCGGCGAGCGGGGGGCACAATGAGCAGTTCTTC
>16|-|TRBJ2-1|TRBV6-4|-
CASSDLGGKTLDEQFF
TGTGCCAGCAGTGACCTCGGGGGAAAGACACTGGATGAGCAGTTCTTC
>15|-|TRBJ2-3|TRBV20-1|-
CSADNIGPSTDTQYF
TGCAGTGCTGATAACATAGGGCCTAGCACAGATACGCAGTATTTT
>13|-|TRBJ2-5|TRBV4-3|-
CASSQGDGETQYF
TGCGCCAGCAGCCAGGGCGATGGAGAGACCCAGTACTTC
>14|-|TRBJ1-2|TRBV21-1|-
CASSKGAGRHGYTF
TGTGCCAGCAGCAAAGGCGCGGGACGGCATGGCTACACCTTC